These T cell receptor beta chains were read from a single sample in a study of blood T cell repertoires in COVID-19. TCRdb keeps only in-frame clones here, not all; method: immunoSEQ multiplex PCR. The sample lists around 300,000 clones; around 92% were seen once. Specimen: PBMCs or T cells enriched from blood (not recorded which). Every receptor here comes from a woman aged 55 to 70 who had recovered from COVID-19. Both conserved end residues are part of each CDR3. The D gene is left open where the match is weak.

V	D	J	CDR3
TRBV10-3	.	TRBJ1-5	CAIKGGPGSNQPQHF
TRBV18	.	TRBJ2-7	CASSPGRKSYEQYF
TRBV30	.	TRBJ1-6	CAWSTGTPPGRALHF
TRBV15	TRBD1	TRBJ1-5	CATSRVSGGLIAQHF
TRBV5-1	.	TRBJ2-1	CASSLQPNNEQFF
TRBV9	TRBD1	TRBJ1-1	CASSDTGDTEAFF
TRBV30	.	TRBJ1-2	CAWSVTVGYTF
TRBV7-2	TRBD2	TRBJ2-1	CASPKGAGGFSSYNEQFF
TRBV7-2	TRBD2	TRBJ2-7	CASSPIALAGYEQYF
TRBV21-1	.	TRBJ2-1	CASSKRASGSPRNNEQFF